Described below is a single TCR beta chain sequence and its context. Its matching antigen is unknown. This CDR3 spans 14 amino acids. V gave up 6 bases and J gave up 5 bases; unmatched junction bases: 6. Per the germline V gene, CDR1 is SNHLY and CDR2 is FYNNEI. This entry comes from a study of cytotoxic CD8 clonotypes in ibrutinib-treated CLL. Study context: On average, each sample had about 250,000 productive templates and roughly 95,000 productive rearrangements.

Findings and caveats of the study: Sustained-remission patients were sampled at one set of times and progressing patients at different ones.

Generated by immunoSEQ multiplex PCR, the TCRdb table keeps only in-frame clones and is missing some. Here the sample spans fewer than 150,000 clones, about 85% being singletons. Sequences were derived from PBMCs, sampled after 24 months of ibrutinib treatment. The genes are TRBV2 and TRBJ2-1; 8 bases fit TRBD2. The clonotype originates from a human donor with chronic lymphocytic leukemia. DNA of the CDR3: TGTGCCAGCAGGGCCGGTAGCGGGGACAATGAGCAGTTCTTC. Its protein is CASRAGSGDNEQFF.